This TCR beta chain was sequenced for a study of cytomegalovirus exposure and HLA in healthy donors. Study conclusions and caveats: Donors belonging to an Asian-associated ancestry cluster reportedly showed fewer N-insertions in productive TCRs than the roughly 680-donor mean, according to what a later analysis found.

The PCR used 60 Vbeta and 13 Jbeta primers. Sequencing was performed with immunoSEQ multiplex PCR; in TCRdb, only in-frame clones are kept and a portion is missing. Of about 150,000 clones listed, around four fifths are singletons. The CDR3 length is 16 residues. The V gene's germline CDR1 is KGHSH and CDR2 LQKENI. The junction had 16 bases not matched to a gene; V was cut back by 5 bases and J by 6 bases. About this clone: Its cognate antigen is unknown.

The TCR was taken from a male donor in good health and CMV-seronegative. This sequence joins TRBV18 and TRBJ2-7; TRBD2 agrees at 7 bases. Specimen: PBMCs. The DNA for the CDR3 is TGTGCCAGCTCATCGACCCCGGGACTAACGGCGGGCGAGCAGTACTTC. This translates into CASSSTPGLTAGEQYF.